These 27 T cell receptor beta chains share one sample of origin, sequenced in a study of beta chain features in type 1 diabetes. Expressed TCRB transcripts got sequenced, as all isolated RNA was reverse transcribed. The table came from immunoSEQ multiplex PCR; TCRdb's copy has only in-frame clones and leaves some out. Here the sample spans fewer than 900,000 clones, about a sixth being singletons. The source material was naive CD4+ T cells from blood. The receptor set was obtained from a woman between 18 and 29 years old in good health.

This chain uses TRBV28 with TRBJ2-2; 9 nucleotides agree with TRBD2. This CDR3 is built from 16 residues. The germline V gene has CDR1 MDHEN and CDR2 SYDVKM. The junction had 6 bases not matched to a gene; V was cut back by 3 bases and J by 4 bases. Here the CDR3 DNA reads TGTGCCAGCAGTTTTCGGCTAGCGGGACGCACCGGGGAGCTGTTTTTT. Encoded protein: CASSFRLAGRTGELFF.

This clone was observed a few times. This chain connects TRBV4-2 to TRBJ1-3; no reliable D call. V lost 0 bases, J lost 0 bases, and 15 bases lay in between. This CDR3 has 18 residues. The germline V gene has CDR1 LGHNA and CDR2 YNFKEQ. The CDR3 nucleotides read TGTGCCAGCAGCCAAGAGGAGGTAAGGACCAGCTCTGGAAACACCATATATTTT. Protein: CASSQEEVRTSSGNTIYF.

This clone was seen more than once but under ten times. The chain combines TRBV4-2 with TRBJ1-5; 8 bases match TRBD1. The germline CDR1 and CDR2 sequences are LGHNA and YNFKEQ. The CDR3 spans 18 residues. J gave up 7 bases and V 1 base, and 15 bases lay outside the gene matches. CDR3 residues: CASSQGEGGQGRWQPQHF. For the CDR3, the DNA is TGTGCCAGCAGCCAAGGGGAGGGAGGACAGGGAAGATGGCAGCCCCAGCATTTT.

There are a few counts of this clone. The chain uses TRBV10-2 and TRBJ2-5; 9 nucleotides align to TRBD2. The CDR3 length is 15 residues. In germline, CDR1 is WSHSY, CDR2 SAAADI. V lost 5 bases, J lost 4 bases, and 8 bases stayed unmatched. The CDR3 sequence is CASSMSSGTAETQYF. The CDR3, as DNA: TGCGCCAGCAGTATGTCTAGCGGGACGGCAGAGACCCAGTACTTC.

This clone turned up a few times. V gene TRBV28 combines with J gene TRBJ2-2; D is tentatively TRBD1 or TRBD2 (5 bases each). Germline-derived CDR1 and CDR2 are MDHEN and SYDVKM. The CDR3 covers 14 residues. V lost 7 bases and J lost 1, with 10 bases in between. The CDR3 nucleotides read TGTGCCAGCACCGGGACGTTGAACACCGGGGAGCTGTTTTTT. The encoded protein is CASTGTLNTGELFF.

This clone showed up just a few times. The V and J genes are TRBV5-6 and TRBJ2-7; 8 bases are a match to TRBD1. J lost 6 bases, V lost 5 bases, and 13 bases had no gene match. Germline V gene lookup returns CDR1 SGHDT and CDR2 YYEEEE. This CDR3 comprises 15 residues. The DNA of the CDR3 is TGTGCCAGCAGTTCTCTGACAGGGGCGAGGTCCGAGCAGTACTTC. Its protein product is CASSSLTGARSEQYF.

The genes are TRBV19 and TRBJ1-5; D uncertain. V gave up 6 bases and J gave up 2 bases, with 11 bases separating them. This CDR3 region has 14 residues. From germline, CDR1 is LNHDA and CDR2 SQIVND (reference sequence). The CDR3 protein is CASSYTRGNQPQHF. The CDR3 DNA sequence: TGTGCCAGTAGCTACACGAGGGGCAATCAGCCCCAGCATTTT. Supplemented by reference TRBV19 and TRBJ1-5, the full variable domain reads DGGITQSPKYLFRKEGQNVTLSCEQNLNHDAMYWYRQDPGQGLRLIYYSQIVNDFQKGDIAEGYSVSREKKESFPLTVTSAQKNPTAFYLCASSYTRGNQPQHFGDGTRLSIL.

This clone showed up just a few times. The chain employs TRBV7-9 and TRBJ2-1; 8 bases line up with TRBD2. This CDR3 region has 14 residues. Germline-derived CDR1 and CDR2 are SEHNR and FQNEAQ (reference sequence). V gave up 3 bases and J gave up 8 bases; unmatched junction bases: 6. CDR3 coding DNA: TGTGCCAGCAGCTTCCACGGGACTAGAGATGAGCAGTTCTTC. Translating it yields CASSFHGTRDEQFF.

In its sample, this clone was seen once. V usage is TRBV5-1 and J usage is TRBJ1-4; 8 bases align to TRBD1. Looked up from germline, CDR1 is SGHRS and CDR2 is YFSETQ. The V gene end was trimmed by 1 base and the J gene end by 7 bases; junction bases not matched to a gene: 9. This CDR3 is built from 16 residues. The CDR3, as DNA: TGCGCCAGCAGCTTGCGGCAGGGGGCACGCGGTGAAAAACTGTTTTTT. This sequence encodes CASSLRQGARGEKLFF.

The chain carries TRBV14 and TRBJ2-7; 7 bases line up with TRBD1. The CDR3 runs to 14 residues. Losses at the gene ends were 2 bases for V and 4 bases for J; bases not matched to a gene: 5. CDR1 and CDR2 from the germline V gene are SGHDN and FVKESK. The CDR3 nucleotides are TGTGCCAGCAGCCAAATGACAGGGAATTACGAGCAGTACTTC. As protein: CASSQMTGNYEQYF.

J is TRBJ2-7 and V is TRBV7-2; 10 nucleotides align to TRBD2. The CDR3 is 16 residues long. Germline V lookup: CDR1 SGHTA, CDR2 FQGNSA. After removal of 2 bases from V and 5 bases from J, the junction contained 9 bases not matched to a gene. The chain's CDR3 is CASSLTTASGSDEQYF. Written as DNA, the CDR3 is TGTGCCAGCAGCTTAACGACGGCTAGCGGGAGCGACGAGCAGTACTTC.

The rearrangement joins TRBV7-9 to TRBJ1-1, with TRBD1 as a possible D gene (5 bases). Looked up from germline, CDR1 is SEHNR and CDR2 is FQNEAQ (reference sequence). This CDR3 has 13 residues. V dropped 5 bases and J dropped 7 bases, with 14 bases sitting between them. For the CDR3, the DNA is TGTGCCAGCAGCCCCGGGGGACGAGGTGAAGCTTTCTTT. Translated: CASSPGGRGEAFF.

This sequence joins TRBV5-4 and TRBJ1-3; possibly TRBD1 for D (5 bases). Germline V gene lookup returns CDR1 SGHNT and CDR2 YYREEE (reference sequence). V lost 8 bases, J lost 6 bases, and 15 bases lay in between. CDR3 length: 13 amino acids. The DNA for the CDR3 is TGTGCCAGTTCGTCAGGGCTCGAAAACACCATATATTTT. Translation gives CASSSGLENTIYF.

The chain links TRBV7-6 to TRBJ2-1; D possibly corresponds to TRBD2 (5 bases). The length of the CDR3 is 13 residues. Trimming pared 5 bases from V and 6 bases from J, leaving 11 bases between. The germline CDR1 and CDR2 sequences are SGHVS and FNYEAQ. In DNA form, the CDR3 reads TGTGCCAGCAGCCCTCTCGGGGTCAATGAGCAGTTCTTC. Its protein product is CASSPLGVNEQFF.

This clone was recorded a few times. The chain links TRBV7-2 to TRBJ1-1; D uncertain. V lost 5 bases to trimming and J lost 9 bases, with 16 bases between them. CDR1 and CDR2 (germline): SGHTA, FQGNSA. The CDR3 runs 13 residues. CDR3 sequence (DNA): TGTGCCAGCAGCCCCGAAGGTAGCAGACAAGCTTTCTTT. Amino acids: CASSPEGSRQAFF.

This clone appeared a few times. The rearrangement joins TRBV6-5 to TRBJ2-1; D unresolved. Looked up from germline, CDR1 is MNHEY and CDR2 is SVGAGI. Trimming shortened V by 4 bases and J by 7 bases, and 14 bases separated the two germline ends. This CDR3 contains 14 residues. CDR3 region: CASSSREALNEQFF. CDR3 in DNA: TGTGCCAGCAGTTCGCGCGAGGCCTTAAATGAGCAGTTCTTC.

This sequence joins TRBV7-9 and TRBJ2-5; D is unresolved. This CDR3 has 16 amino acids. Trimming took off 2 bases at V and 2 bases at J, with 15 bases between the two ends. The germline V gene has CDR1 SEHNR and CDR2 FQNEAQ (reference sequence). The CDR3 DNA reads TGTGCCAGCAGCTTAATGGAACTGGGCAGTCAAGAGACCCAGTACTTC. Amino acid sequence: CASSLMELGSQETQYF.

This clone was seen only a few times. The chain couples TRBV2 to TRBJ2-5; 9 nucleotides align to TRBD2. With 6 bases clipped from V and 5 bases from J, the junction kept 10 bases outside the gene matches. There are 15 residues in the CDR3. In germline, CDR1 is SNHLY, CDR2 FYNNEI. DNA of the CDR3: TGTGCCAGCAGCGGTGTAGCGGGAGCCGACGAGACCCAGTACTTC. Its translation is CASSGVAGADETQYF.

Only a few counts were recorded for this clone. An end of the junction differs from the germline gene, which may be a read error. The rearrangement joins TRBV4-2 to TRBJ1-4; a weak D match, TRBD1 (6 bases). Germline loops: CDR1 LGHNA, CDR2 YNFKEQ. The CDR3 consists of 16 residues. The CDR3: CASSQDLTGWDEKLFF. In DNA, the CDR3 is TGTGCCAGCAGCCAAGATCTCACAGGGTGGGATGAGAAACTGTTTTTT.

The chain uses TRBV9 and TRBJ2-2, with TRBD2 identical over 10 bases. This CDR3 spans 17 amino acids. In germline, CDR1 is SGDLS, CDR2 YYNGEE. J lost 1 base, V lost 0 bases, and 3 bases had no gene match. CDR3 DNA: TGTGCCAGCAGCGTAGGGTTAGCGGGAGGGAACACCGGGGAGCTGTTTTTT. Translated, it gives CASSVGLAGGNTGELFF.

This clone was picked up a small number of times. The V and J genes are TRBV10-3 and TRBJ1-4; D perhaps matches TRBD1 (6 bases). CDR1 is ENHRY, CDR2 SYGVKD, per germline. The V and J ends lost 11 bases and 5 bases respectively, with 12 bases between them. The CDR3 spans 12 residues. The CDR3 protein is CAVRGVNEKLFF. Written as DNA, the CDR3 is TGTGCCGTTAGGGGGGTAAATGAAAAACTGTTTTTT.

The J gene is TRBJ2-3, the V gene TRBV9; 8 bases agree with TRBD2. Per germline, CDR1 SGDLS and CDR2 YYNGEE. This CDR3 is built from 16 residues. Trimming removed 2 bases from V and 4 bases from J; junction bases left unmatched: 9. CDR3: CASSVPTTGGSDTQYF. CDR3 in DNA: TGTGCCAGCAGCGTCCCTACGACGGGAGGGTCAGATACGCAGTATTTT. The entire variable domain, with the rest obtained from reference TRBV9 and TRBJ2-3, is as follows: DSGVTQTPKHLITATGQRVTLRCSPRSGDLSVYWYQQSLDQGLQFLIQYYNGEERAKGNILERFSAQQFPDLHSELNLSSLELGDSALYFCASSVPTTGGSDTQYFGPGTRLTVL.

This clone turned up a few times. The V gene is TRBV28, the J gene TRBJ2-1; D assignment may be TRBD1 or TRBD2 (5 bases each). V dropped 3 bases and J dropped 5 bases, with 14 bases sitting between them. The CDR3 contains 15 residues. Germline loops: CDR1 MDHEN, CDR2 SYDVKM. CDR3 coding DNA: TGTGCCAGCAGTTTCCGGGACGCACGCAACAATGAGCAGTTCTTC. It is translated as CASSFRDARNNEQFF.

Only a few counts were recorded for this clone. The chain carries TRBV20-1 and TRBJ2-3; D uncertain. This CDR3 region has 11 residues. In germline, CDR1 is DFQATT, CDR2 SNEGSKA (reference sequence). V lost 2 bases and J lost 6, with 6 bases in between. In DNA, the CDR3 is TGCAGTGCTAGAAAGTGGGATACGCAGTATTTT. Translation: CSARKWDTQYF.

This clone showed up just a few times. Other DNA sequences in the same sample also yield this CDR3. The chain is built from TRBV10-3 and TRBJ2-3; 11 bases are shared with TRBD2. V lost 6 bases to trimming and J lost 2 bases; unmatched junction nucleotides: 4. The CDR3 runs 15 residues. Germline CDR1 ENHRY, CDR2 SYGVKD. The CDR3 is CAIRATSGDTDTQYF. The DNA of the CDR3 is TGTGCCATCAGGGCGACTAGCGGGGACACAGATACGCAGTATTTT.

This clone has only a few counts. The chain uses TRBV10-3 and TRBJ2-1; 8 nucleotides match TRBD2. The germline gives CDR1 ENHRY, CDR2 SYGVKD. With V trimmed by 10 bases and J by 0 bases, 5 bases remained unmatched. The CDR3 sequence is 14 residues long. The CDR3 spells CATVSGDSYNEQFF. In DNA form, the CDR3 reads TGTGCCACGGTTAGCGGGGACTCCTACAATGAGCAGTTCTTC.

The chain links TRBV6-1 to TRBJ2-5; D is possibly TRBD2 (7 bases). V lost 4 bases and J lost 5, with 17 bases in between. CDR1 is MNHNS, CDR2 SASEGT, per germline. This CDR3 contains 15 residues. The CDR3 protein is CASSGPGLGGETQYF. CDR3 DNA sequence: TGTGCCAGCAGTGGCCCCGGACTAGGGGGGGAGACCCAGTACTTC.